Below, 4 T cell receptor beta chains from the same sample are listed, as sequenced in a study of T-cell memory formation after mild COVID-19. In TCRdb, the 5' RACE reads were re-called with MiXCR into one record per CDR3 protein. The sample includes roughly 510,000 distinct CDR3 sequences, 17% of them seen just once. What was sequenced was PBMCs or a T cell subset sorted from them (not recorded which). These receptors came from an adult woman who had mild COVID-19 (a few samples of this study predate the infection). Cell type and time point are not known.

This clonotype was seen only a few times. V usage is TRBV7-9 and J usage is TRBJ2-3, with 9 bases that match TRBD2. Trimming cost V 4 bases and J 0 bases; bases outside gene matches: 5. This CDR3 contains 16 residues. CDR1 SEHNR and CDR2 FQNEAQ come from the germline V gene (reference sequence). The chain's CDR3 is CASSSITSGSTDTQYF. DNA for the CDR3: TGTGCCAGCAGCTCCATCACTAGCGGGAGCACAGATACGCAGTATTTT. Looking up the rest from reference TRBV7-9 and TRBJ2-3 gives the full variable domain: DTGVSQNPRHKITKRGQNVTFRCDPISEHNRLYWYRQTLGQGPEFLTYFQNEAQLEKSRLLSDRFSAERPKGSFSTLEIQRTEQGDSAMYLCASSSITSGSTDTQYFGPGTRLTVL.

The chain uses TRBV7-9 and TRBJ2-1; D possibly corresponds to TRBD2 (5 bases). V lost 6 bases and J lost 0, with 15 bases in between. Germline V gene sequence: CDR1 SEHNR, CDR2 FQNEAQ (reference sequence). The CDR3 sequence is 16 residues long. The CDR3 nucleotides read TGTGCCAGCAGTTCGATCCAGCGGAGCTCCTACAATGAGCAGTTCTTC. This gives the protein CASSSIQRSSYNEQFF. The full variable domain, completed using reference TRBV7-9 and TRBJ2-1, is DTGVSQNPRHKITKRGQNVTFRCDPISEHNRLYWYRQTLGQGPEFLTYFQNEAQLEKSRLLSDRFSAERPKGSFSTLEIQRTEQGDSAMYLCASSSIQRSSYNEQFFGPGTRLTVL.

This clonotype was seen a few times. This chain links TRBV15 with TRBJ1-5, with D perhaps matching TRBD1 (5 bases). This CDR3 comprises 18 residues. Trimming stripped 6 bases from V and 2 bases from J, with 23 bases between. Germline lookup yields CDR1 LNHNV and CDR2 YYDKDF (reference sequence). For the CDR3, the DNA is TGTGCCACCAGAGAAACGTCCTCCGGGACCAGAGGCAATCAGCCCCAGCATTTT. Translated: CATRETSSGTRGNQPQHF. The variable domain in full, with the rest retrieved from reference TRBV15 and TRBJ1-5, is DAMVIQNPRYQVTQFGKPVTLSCSQTLNHNVMYWYQQKSSQAPKLLFHYYDKDFNNEADTPDNFQSRRPNTSFCFLDIRSPGLGDTAMYLCATRETSSGTRGNQPQHFGDGTRLSIL.

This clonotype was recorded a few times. CDR3 loop: CATHGQGSYEQYF. CDR3 nucleotides: TGTGCCACACATGGACAGGGTTCCTACGAGCAGTACTTC. This chain links TRBV10-3 with TRBJ2-7; TRBD1 agrees at 8 bases. This CDR3 is 13 amino acids long. J was trimmed by 1 base and V by 10 bases; bases with no gene match: 6. CDR1 is ENHRY and CDR2 is SYGVKD in the germline V gene.